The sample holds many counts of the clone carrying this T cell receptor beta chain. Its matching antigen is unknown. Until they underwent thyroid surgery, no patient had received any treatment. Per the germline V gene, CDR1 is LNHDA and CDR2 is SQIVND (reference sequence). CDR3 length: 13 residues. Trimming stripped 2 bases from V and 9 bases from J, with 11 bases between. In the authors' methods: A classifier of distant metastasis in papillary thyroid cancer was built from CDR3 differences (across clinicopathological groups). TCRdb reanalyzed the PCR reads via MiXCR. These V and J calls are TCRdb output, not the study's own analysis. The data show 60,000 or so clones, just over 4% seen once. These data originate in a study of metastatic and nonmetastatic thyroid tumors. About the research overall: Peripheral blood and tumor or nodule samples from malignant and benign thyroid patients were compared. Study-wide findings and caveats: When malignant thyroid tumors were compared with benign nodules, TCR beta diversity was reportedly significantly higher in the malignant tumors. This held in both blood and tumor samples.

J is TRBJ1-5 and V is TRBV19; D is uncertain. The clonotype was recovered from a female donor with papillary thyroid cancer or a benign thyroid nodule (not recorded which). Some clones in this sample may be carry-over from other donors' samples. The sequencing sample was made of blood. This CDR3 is CASSISLDRPQHF. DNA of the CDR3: TGTGCCAGTAGTATATCGCTAGATCGGCCCCAGCATTTT.